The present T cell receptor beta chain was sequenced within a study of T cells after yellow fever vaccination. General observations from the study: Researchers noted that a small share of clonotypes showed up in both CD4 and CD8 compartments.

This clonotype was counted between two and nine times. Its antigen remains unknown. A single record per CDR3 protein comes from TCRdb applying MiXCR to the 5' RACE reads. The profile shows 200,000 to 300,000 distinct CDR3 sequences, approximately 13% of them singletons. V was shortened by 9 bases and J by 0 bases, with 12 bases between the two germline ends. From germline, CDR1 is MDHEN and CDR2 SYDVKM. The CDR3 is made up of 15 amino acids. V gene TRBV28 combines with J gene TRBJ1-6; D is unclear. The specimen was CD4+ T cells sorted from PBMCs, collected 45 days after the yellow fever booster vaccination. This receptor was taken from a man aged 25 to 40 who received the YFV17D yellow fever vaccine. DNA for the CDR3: TGTGCCAGTTCTACCCCGAGCTCCTATAATTCACCCCTCCACTTT. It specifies CASSTPSSYNSPLHF.